The next 21 T cell receptor beta chains were all read from a single sample in a study of blood T cell repertoires in COVID-19. Sequencing was performed with immunoSEQ multiplex PCR; in TCRdb, only in-frame clones are kept and a portion is missing. The repertoire includes just under 65,000 clones, 78% of them detected once, and around 14% sits in the top ten. The sample comprised peripheral blood. Source of these receptors: a man aged 55 to 70 with COVID-19, enrolled during active disease.

V is TRBV12-3 or TRBV12-4 and J is TRBJ1-1; 7 bases match TRBD1. Trimming at V came to 8 bases and at J to 0 bases, leaving 3 bases not matched to a gene. This CDR3 region has 13 residues. CDR3 nucleotides: TGTGCCAGCCAGGGACAGATGAACACTGAAGCTTTCTTT. It is translated as CASQGQMNTEAFF.

This clone was observed a few times. The V call is TRBV19, the J call TRBJ2-1, with 11 bases fitting TRBD2. Unmatched junction bases numbered 9, after V lost 7 bases and J lost 7 bases. The CDR3 consists of 15 residues. Germline CDR1 and CDR2: LNHDA and SQIVND (reference sequence). The CDR3 loop reads CASMRLAGQGNEQFF. The DNA for the CDR3 is TGTGCCAGTATGAGACTAGCGGGGCAAGGAAATGAGCAGTTCTTC.

This chain links TRBV6-5 with TRBJ2-7; 14 bases line up with TRBD2. The germline gives CDR1 MNHEY, CDR2 SVGAGI. J gave up 4 bases and V 1 base, and 0 bases lay outside the gene matches. The CDR3 contains 15 residues. In nucleotides, the CDR3 is TGTGCCAGCAGTTACTGGACTAGCGGGGGGTACGAGCAGTACTTC. Protein: CASSYWTSGGYEQYF.

The rearrangement links TRBV23-1 to TRBJ2-3; D is undetermined. TRBV23-1 is assigned to the ORF class and has an uncertain function. The ends were cut back, 0 bases at V and 4 bases at J, with 17 bases in the middle. The CDR3 has 17 amino acids. As DNA, the CDR3 is TGCGCCAGCAGTCAATCGATAAGCGCTATCGCCGCAGATACGCAGTATTTT. Its translation: CASSQSISAIAADTQYF.

This chain joins TRBV19 and TRBJ1-5; TRBD1 matches 7 bases. V was clipped by 10 bases and J by 6 bases; unmatched bases: 15. The CDR3 is made up of 15 amino acids. Germline CDR1 reads LNHDA; CDR2 reads SQIVND (reference sequence). CDR3 sequence reads: CATTNRQGVGQPQHF. CDR3 DNA sequence: TGTGCCACCACCAATCGACAGGGAGTGGGTCAGCCCCAGCATTTT.

The chain employs TRBV5-1 and TRBJ1-1, with D possibly being TRBD1 (6 bases). The CDR3 has 14 amino acids. CDR1 is SGHRS, CDR2 YFSETQ, per germline. The germline V and J ends were trimmed by 1 base and 4 bases, with 11 bases remaining between them. CDR3 DNA sequence: TGCGCCAGCAGCTTGAGTACAGGGCGCACTGAAGCTTTCTTT. Translating gives CASSLSTGRTEAFF.

The chain is built from TRBV14 and TRBJ2-6; D remains unclear. This CDR3 has 17 amino acids. Trimming pared 0 bases from V and 2 bases from J, leaving 11 bases between. Germline CDR1 and CDR2: SGHDN and FVKESK. The CDR3 DNA reads TGTGCCAGCAGCCAAGACAGATATTTAACTGGGGCCAACGTCCTGACTTTC. It specifies CASSQDRYLTGANVLTF.

This sequence joins TRBV5-1 and TRBJ1-1; D may be TRBD1 (6 bases). Looked up from germline, CDR1 is SGHRS and CDR2 is YFSETQ. The CDR3 length is 16 residues. Trimming took 4 bases from V and 4 from J, leaving 20 bases between them. For the CDR3, the DNA is TGCGCCAGCAGCCCTGGCGTTGGGGGCCGGAGCACTGAAGCTTTCTTT. This sequence encodes CASSPGVGGRSTEAFF.

The chain has TRBV2 and TRBJ2-5; D perhaps matches TRBD2 (5 bases). CDR1 is SNHLY, CDR2 FYNNEI, per germline. The germline V and J ends were trimmed by 6 bases and 3 bases, with 17 bases remaining between them. This CDR3 region has 15 residues. CDR3: CASRRGRNPKETQYF. In DNA form, the CDR3 reads TGTGCCAGCAGGCGCGGGCGGAACCCAAAAGAGACCCAGTACTTC. Using reference TRBV2 and TRBJ2-5 for the parts outside the CDR3, the full variable domain is EPEVTQTPSHQVTQMGQEVILRCVPISNHLYFYWYRQILGQKVEFLVSFYNNEISEKSEIFDDQFSVERPDGSNFTLKIRSTKLEDSAMYFCASRRGRNPKETQYFGPGTRLLVL.

The V gene is TRBV6-5, the J gene TRBJ2-5; the D gene is possibly TRBD2 (6 bases). This CDR3 is 13 amino acids long. Germline V gene data show CDR1 as MNHEY and CDR2 as SVGAGI. The V end was cut by 6 bases, the J end by 8 bases, with 16 bases between. CDR3 bases: TGTGCCAGCAGGCCGAGGGACTTCGGTACCCAGTACTTC. Translating gives CASRPRDFGTQYF.

This clone has just one count. CDR3 region: CASSVDPIQTDTQYF. For the CDR3, the DNA is TGTGCCAGCAGCGTAGATCCCATCCAGACAGATACGCAGTATTTT. This chain joins TRBV9 and TRBJ2-3, with D unresolved. The germline V and J ends were trimmed by 0 bases and 3 bases, with 11 bases remaining between them. CDR1 SGDLS and CDR2 YYNGEE come from the germline V gene. The CDR3 runs to 15 residues.

This chain joins TRBV5-4 and TRBJ2-7; TRBD2 agrees at 10 bases. The J segment lost 5 bases and the V segment lost 4 bases, leaving 3 bases of the junction unmatched. The CDR3 has 13 residues. From germline, CDR1 is SGHNT and CDR2 YYREEE (reference sequence). CDR3 amino acids: CASSALAGDEQYF. DNA for the CDR3: TGTGCCAGCAGCGCGCTAGCGGGGGACGAGCAGTACTTC.

With regard to this clone: The junction differs from germline at one of its ends, possibly a read error. The chain recombines TRBV11-2 with TRBJ2-1, with 11 nucleotides matching TRBD2. The CDR3 length is 17 residues. Looked up from germline, CDR1 is SGHAT and CDR2 is FQNNGV. The DNA for the CDR3 is TGTGCCAGCTCTCTTTTGGGTACTAGCGGGAGTGGATCTACGTTGGTCTTC. Translation: CASSLLGTSGSGSTLVF. The full variable domain, completed using reference TRBV11-2 and TRBJ2-1, is EAGVAQSPRYKIIEKRQSVAFWCNPISGHATLYWYQQILGQGPKLLIQFQNNGVVDDSQLPKDRFSAERLKGVDSTLKIQPAKLEDSAVYLCASSLLGTSGSGSTLVFGPGTRLTVL.

In its sample, this clone was seen a few times. The chain is built from TRBV5-1 and TRBJ2-3; 8 bases are a match to TRBD1. Per germline, CDR1 SGHRS and CDR2 YFSETQ. The CDR3 spans 15 residues. With V trimmed by 2 bases and J by 1 base, 3 bases remained unmatched. CDR3 sequence (DNA): TGCGCCAGCAGCTTTTACAGGGGGGGCACAGATACGCAGTATTTT. It specifies CASSFYRGGTDTQYF.

The gene calls are TRBV12-3 or TRBV12-4 and TRBJ1-2; TRBD1 aligns across 9 bases. Trimming cost V 7 bases and J 4 bases; bases outside gene matches: 4. This CDR3 is 13 amino acids long. The CDR3 DNA is TGTGCCAGCACCACAGGGGGCAGCTATGGCTACACCTTC. Residues: CASTTGGSYGYTF.

This rearrangement joins TRBV28 to TRBJ2-7; 8 positions match TRBD1. The CDR3 consists of 12 residues. Germline V gene data show CDR1 as MDHEN and CDR2 as SYDVKM. V trimming: 5 bases; J trimming: 4 bases; junction bases outside the gene matches: 1. For the CDR3, the DNA is TGTGCCAGCAGTAGACAGGGGTACGAGCAGTACTTC. This codes for CASSRQGYEQYF.

This clone turned up a few times. J is TRBJ1-3 and V is TRBV19, with D perhaps TRBD1 (5 bases). The CDR3 has 12 residues. V lost 9 bases and J lost 4, with 10 bases in between. The germline V gene has CDR1 LNHDA and CDR2 SQIVND (reference sequence). The CDR3 spells CASRQSGNTIYF. CDR3 DNA: TGTGCCAGCCGACAGAGCGGAAACACCATATATTTT.

This rearrangement joins TRBV11-2 to TRBJ1-6; tentative D call: TRBD1 (6 bases). CDR3 length: 18 residues. Trimming removed 5 bases at V and 0 bases at J, with 17 bases between. Germline V gene lookup returns CDR1 SGHAT and CDR2 FQNNGV. The CDR3 loop is CASSVTGHRSSYNSPLHF. The CDR3 DNA sequence: TGTGCCAGCAGCGTTACGGGACACCGGAGCTCCTATAATTCACCCCTCCACTTT.

This clone was seen repeatedly, ten times or more. This sequence joins TRBV9 and TRBJ2-2; TRBD2 matches at 7 bases. The trim removed 3 bases at V and 4 bases at J, leaving 6 bases unmatched. The CDR3 consists of 15 residues. The germline CDR1 and CDR2 sequences are SGDLS and YYNGEE. CDR3 DNA: TGTGCCAGCAGCGCGGGGGGATTCGGCACCGGGGAGCTGTTTTTT. It encodes CASSAGGFGTGELFF.

This CDR3 is CASSPPSQGEGYTF. CDR3 coding DNA: TGCGCCAGCAGCCCCCCCTCCCAGGGTGAGGGCTACACCTTC. V is TRBV5-1 and J is TRBJ1-2, with a tentative D call TRBD1 (5 bases). V was cut by 4 bases and J by 8 bases, with 18 bases left in between. The CDR3 covers 14 residues. Germline V lookup: CDR1 SGHRS, CDR2 YFSETQ.

J is TRBJ1-2 and V is TRBV5-1; D not resolved. This CDR3 has 15 amino acids. CDR1 and CDR2 from the germline V gene are SGHRS and YFSETQ. The V end lost 4 bases, the J end lost 5 bases, and 18 bases lay between the germline ends. CDR3 loop: CASSLGGSLLYGYTF. CDR3 in DNA: TGCGCCAGCAGCCTAGGCGGCAGCCTATTATATGGCTACACCTTC.